The clone carrying this TCR beta chain came up once. Its antigen is undetermined. Produced via immunoSEQ multiplex PCR; TCRdb's table is partial and in-frame only. The data show about 160,000 clones, with around 85% seen just once and around 4.5% held by the top ten. Trimming cost V 7 bases and J 0 bases, with 4 bases left between them. CDR1 GTSNPN and CDR2 SVGIG come from the germline V gene (reference sequence). The CDR3 has 11 amino acids. The data are from a study of lymphopenia after photon versus proton radiotherapy. Study-wide results and limits: Oligoclonal CD8+ Temra expansion after nadir drove photon patients' diversity drop. Survival link was tested only in deceased patients; proton benefit remains a possibility.

The clonotype comes from a man between 45 and 60 years old with gastric cancer. V is TRBV30 and J is TRBJ1-3, with D uncertain. Sequenced here: peripheral blood, sampled from a patient treated with photon-based radiotherapy. The CDR3 spells CASNSGNTIYF. The CDR3 nucleotides are TGTGCCTCCAACTCTGGAAACACCATATATTTT.